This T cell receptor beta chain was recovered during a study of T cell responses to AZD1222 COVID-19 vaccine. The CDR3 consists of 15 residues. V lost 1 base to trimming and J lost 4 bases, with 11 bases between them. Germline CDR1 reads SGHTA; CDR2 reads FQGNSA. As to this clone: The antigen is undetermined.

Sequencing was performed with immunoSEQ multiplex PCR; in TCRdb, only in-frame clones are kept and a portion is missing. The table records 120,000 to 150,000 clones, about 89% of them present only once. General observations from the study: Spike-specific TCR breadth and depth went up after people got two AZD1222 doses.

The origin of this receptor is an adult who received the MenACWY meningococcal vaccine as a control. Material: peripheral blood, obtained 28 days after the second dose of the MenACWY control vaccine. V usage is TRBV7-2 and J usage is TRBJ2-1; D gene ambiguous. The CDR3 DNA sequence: TGTGCCAGCAGCTTAGGACTCCTGGGGTACAATGAGCAGTTCTTC. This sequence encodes CASSLGLLGYNEQFF.